These 9 T cell receptor beta chains originate from one sample sequenced in a study of metastatic and nonmetastatic thyroid tumors. Ahead of thyroid surgery, no patient had received treatment of any kind. From the PCR reads, TCRdb re-called clones with MiXCR. The profile covers 20,000 to 30,000 clones, with 15% to 20% appearing a single time and approximately 4.2% taken by the ten largest. Material for sequencing was blood. The receptors here all came from a male donor with papillary thyroid cancer or a benign thyroid nodule (not recorded which). Some clones in this sample may be carry-over from other donors' samples.

Concerning this clone: A junction boundary mismatches the germline segment, possibly from a read error. The chain has TRBV6-5 and TRBJ2-3; D possibly corresponds to TRBD2 (6 bases). Germline lookup yields CDR1 MNHEY and CDR2 SVGAGI. The CDR3 is 14 residues long. CDR3 DNA: TGTGCCAGCACTTCCGGGGGAAGCACAGATACGCGGTATTTT. It translates to CASTSGGSTDTRYF.

The V call is TRBV11-2, the J call TRBJ1-2, with 11 bases identical to TRBD1. The V gene end was trimmed by 5 bases and the J gene end by 4 bases; junction bases not matched to a gene: 6. This CDR3 is built from 15 residues. Per the germline V gene, CDR1 is SGHAT and CDR2 is FQNNGV. The CDR3 DNA sequence: TGTGCCAGCAGCCCGGGACAGGGGGAGGCCTATGGCTACACCTTC. Residues: CASSPGQGEAYGYTF.

This clone was seen repeatedly, ten times or more. This chain links TRBV12-3 or TRBV12-4 with TRBJ1-3; possibly TRBD1 for D (6 bases). Trimming took off 6 bases at V and 8 bases at J, with 11 bases between the two ends. The CDR3 loop spans 12 amino acids. The CDR3 loop is CASSFKGDTIYF. The CDR3 nucleotides are TGTGCCAGCAGCTTCAAGGGGGACACCATATATTTT.

This clone turned up a few times. One end of the junction varies from germline; a read error may be responsible. This chain uses TRBV6-1 with TRBJ1-1, with a weak D call TRBD1 (5 bases). Germline V gene data show CDR1 as MNHNS and CDR2 as SASEGT. The CDR3 is made up of 15 amino acids. The DNA of the CDR3 is TGTGCTAGCAGGAGGGACCACGGTGAGAACACTGAAGCTTTCTTT. Translation: CASRRDHGENTEAFF.

About this clone: Within the sample, other DNA sequences also encode this same CDR3. The rearrangement links TRBV28 to TRBJ2-3, with 12 bases aligning to TRBD2. V shed 3 bases, J shed 3 bases, and the junction held 7 bases outside the gene matches. The CDR3 length is 17 residues. The germline CDR1 and CDR2 sequences are MDHEN and SYDVKM. The CDR3 sequence is CASSLEWLAGGTDTQYF. The CDR3 DNA follows: TGTGCCAGCAGTTTGGAATGGCTAGCGGGAGGGACAGATACGCAGTATTTT.

The V and J genes are TRBV4-3 and TRBJ1-2, with D possibly matching TRBD1 (6 bases). Germline lookup yields CDR1 LGHNA and CDR2 YSLEER. V lost 0 bases, J lost 3 bases, and 11 bases lay in between. The CDR3 runs 15 residues. CDR3 in DNA: TGCGCCAGCAGCCAAGATGAAGCAGGGGACTATGGCTACACCTTC. It specifies CASSQDEAGDYGYTF.

This sequence joins TRBV4-2 and TRBJ2-5; no clear D. The CDR3 runs to 14 residues. Trimming stripped 0 bases from V and 3 bases from J, with 8 bases between. The germline V gene has CDR1 LGHNA and CDR2 YNFKEQ. CDR3 protein: CASSQEQWEETQYF. Written as DNA, the CDR3 is TGTGCCAGCAGCCAAGAGCAGTGGGAAGAGACCCAGTACTTC.

This clone has a count of ten or more. The chain carries TRBV4-2 and TRBJ2-2; 8 bases align to TRBD2. This CDR3 comprises 17 residues. Per germline, CDR1 LGHNA and CDR2 YNFKEQ. Losses at the gene ends were 4 bases for V and 4 bases for J; bases not matched to a gene: 11. Here the CDR3 DNA reads TGTGCCAGCAGCCGGGGGGCAAGCGGGAGAATCACCGGGGAGCTGTTTTTT. Translation: CASSRGASGRITGELFF.

By share of the sample, this clone is medium-sized. The chain joins TRBV12-3 or TRBV12-4 to TRBJ1-1; D might be TRBD1 (5 bases). Trimming pared 7 bases from V and 1 base from J, leaving 13 bases between. The CDR3 length is 14 residues. Written as DNA, the CDR3 is TGTGCCAGCACCCACCTAGGGGAGAACACTGAAGCTTTCTTT. Translation: CASTHLGENTEAFF.